Listed below are T cell receptor beta chains from one sample, sequenced in a study of cytomegalovirus exposure and HLA in healthy donors. TCRdb's copy holds only in-frame clones and misses some; the assay was immunoSEQ multiplex PCR. The sample lists about 100,000 clones; about 80% were seen once. Sequencing input: PBMCs. Source of these receptors: a woman between 55 and 75 years old in good health and CMV-seronegative. CDR3s include the opening cysteine and the closing phenylalanine or tryptophan. The D gene is left open where the match is weak. Size values are once, few and many counts, or a class for expanded clones, and some rows have none.

J: TRBJ1-2
V: TRBV6-1
size: NA
D: TRBD1
DNA: TGTGCCAGCAGTGAAGGAGCAGGGGGGATAACATATAACTATGGCTACACCTTC
CDR3: CASSEGAGGITYNYGYTF

J: TRBJ2-7
V: TRBV6-1
size: NA
D: TRBD1
DNA: TGTGCCAGCAGTGAACATGGACAGGGGCTCTACGAGCAGTACTTC
CDR3: CASSEHGQGLYEQYF

J: TRBJ2-1
V: TRBV5-6
size: NA
D: NA
DNA: TGTGCCAGCAGCTTGGGACTAGGGCGGGATGAGCAGTTCTTC
CDR3: CASSLGLGRDEQFF

J: TRBJ2-3
V: TRBV28
size: NA
D: TRBD2
DNA: TGTGCCAGCGGGACTAGCGGCCGCACAGATACGCAGTATTTT
CDR3: CASGTSGRTDTQYF

J: TRBJ1-1
V: TRBV6-6
size: NA
D: TRBD1
DNA: TGTGCCAGCAGTACAACAGGGGGCGTGGACACTGAAGCTTTCTTT
CDR3: CASSTTGGVDTEAFF

J: TRBJ2-3
V: TRBV4-1
size: NA
D: TRBD2
DNA: TGCGCCAGCAGCCAAGGCCCCATTGCGGGAGGCCCCAATTTT
CDR3: CASSQGPIAGGPNF

J: TRBJ2-7
V: TRBV6-1
size: NA
D: NA
DNA: TGTGCCAGCAGTGAAGAAGGCGGGTACTACGAGCAGTACTTC
CDR3: CASSEEGGYYEQYF

J: TRBJ1-1
V: TRBV20-1
size: NA
D: NA
DNA: TGCAGTGCTTATTTAAACACTGAAGCTTTCTTT
CDR3: CSAYLNTEAFF

J: TRBJ1-6
V: TRBV19
size: NA
D: NA
DNA: TGTGCCAGTAGTCCAGACAGGCGAGTTAATTCACCCCTCCACTTT
CDR3: CASSPDRRVNSPLHF

J: TRBJ2-3
V: TRBV7-2
size: once
D: TRBD2
DNA: TGTGCCAGCAGCCCTCGGGGGGGGTCGGATACGCAGTATTTT
CDR3: CASSPRGGSDTQYF

J: TRBJ2-7
V: TRBV28
size: few
D: NA
DNA: TGTGCCAGCAGTGTCGGAAGGGGTCTCCTCTACGAGCAGTACTTC
CDR3: CASSVGRGLLYEQYF

J: TRBJ2-5
V: TRBV5-1
size: NA
D: TRBD1
DNA: TGCGCCAGCCAATACAGGGGATCTGGGGAGACCCAGTACTTC
CDR3: CASQYRGSGETQYF

J: TRBJ2-3
V: TRBV6-6
size: once
D: NA
DNA: TGTGCCAGCAGTTACCCCCCCGCAGATACGCAGTATTTT
CDR3: CASSYPPADTQYF

J: TRBJ1-3
V: TRBV7-2
size: once
D: TRBD1
DNA: TGTGCCAGCAGCCCCAGGGACAGGGAGAACACCATATATTTT
CDR3: CASSPRDRENTIYF

J: TRBJ2-7
V: TRBV7-2
size: NA
D: NA
DNA: TGTGCCAGCAGCTTAGCGGGACTGTATTCCTACGAGCAGTACTTC
CDR3: CASSLAGLYSYEQYF

J: TRBJ1-2
V: TRBV20-1
size: NA
D: NA
DNA: TGCAGTGCGCGGGGGGGCCTTGGCTACACCTTC
CDR3: CSARGGLGYTF

J: TRBJ2-5
V: TRBV2
size: NA
D: TRBD1
DNA: TGTGCCAGCAGCGGGACAGTAAAAGAGACCCAGTACTTC
CDR3: CASSGTVKETQYF

J: TRBJ2-7
V: TRBV7-2
size: NA
D: TRBD1
DNA: TGTGCCAGCAGCTTAAACCGGGACAGCTCCTACGAGCAGTACTTC
CDR3: CASSLNRDSSYEQYF

J: TRBJ1-5
V: TRBV6-1
size: NA
D: NA
DNA: TGTGCCAGCAGTGAAATCACCCTCAGGCCCCAGCATTTT
CDR3: CASSEITLRPQHF

J: TRBJ2-1
V: TRBV10-1
size: NA
D: NA
DNA: TGCGCCAGCAGTGACCGAAGCGAAGAGCAGTTCTTC
CDR3: CASSDRSEEQFF

J: TRBJ2-1
V: TRBV25-1
size: NA
D: TRBD1
DNA: TGTGCCAGCAGTGAGAGGGACAGGGGACAGCAGTTCTTC
CDR3: CASSERDRGQQFF

J: TRBJ1-3
V: TRBV25-1
size: few
D: NA
DNA: TGTGCCAGCAGTGAGGGAGATTTCACTGGAAACACCATATATTTT
CDR3: CASSEGDFTGNTIYF

J: TRBJ2-1
V: TRBV6-5
size: NA
D: NA
DNA: TGTGCCAGCAGTTACCGGGGCGGGGACGAGAAGTTCTTC
CDR3: CASSYRGGDEKFF

J: TRBJ2-3
V: TRBV28
size: few
D: NA
DNA: TGTGCCAGCAGCCTTACTACGGGACTCCACACAGATACGCAGTATTTT
CDR3: CASSLTTGLHTDTQYF

J: TRBJ1-1
V: TRBV2
size: once
D: TRBD1
DNA: TGTGCCAGCAGTCGAGATTTAGGACAGGGGGGTTGGGCTTTCTTT
CDR3: CASSRDLGQGGWAFF

J: TRBJ2-5
V: TRBV6-5
size: NA
D: NA
DNA: TGTGCCAGCAGTTACCGCGAGGATACCCAAGAGACCCAGTACTTC
CDR3: CASSYREDTQETQYF

J: TRBJ1-2
V: TRBV9
size: NA
D: NA
DNA: TGTGCCAGCAGCGTAGGTGAGGGAAAGGAGTATGGCTACACCTTC
CDR3: CASSVGEGKEYGYTF

J: TRBJ1-1
V: TRBV6-1
size: NA
D: NA
DNA: TGTGCCAGCAGTGAAGGGCAGGGAAACACTGAAGCTTTCTTT
CDR3: CASSEGQGNTEAFF

J: TRBJ1-2
V: TRBV28
size: NA
D: NA
DNA: TGTGCCAGCAGCCTCCCGGACCTCAGGGGTAGTAACTATGGCTACACCTTC
CDR3: CASSLPDLRGSNYGYTF

J: TRBJ2-7
V: TRBV19
size: NA
D: TRBD2
DNA: TGTGCCAGTTCCGGGGGGGCCCCCCCCTACGAGCAGTACTTC
CDR3: CASSGGAPPYEQYF

J: TRBJ2-1
V: TRBV10-2
size: NA
D: NA
DNA: TGCGCCAGCAGTGAATATGGCAACTCCTACAATGAGCAGTTCTTC
CDR3: CASSEYGNSYNEQFF

J: TRBJ1-2
V: TRBV5-6
size: few
D: TRBD1
DNA: TGTGCCAGCAGCTGGGGACAGAACTATGGCTACACCTTC
CDR3: CASSWGQNYGYTF

J: TRBJ2-7
V: TRBV7-9
size: NA
D: NA
DNA: TGTGCCAGCAGCTTTGAGTCGACTCGTTCCTACGAGCAGTACTTC
CDR3: CASSFESTRSYEQYF

J: TRBJ2-5
V: TRBV6-5
size: NA
D: NA
DNA: TGTGCCAGCAGTTACTCACGGGAGACCCAGTACTTC
CDR3: CASSYSRETQYF

J: TRBJ2-7
V: TRBV5-1
size: NA
D: NA
DNA: TGCGCCAGCAGCCCGGGCCCGGGGACCTACGAGCAGTACTTC
CDR3: CASSPGPGTYEQYF

J: TRBJ1-5
V: TRBV2
size: NA
D: NA
DNA: TGTGCCAGCAACTTCGACAGTAGCAATCAGCCCCAGCATTTT
CDR3: CASNFDSSNQPQHF

J: TRBJ2-1
V: TRBV2
size: NA
D: NA
DNA: TGTGCCGGCAGCTTTCTCTCCTACAATGAGCAGTTCTTC
CDR3: CAGSFLSYNEQFF

J: TRBJ1-2
V: TRBV6-1
size: NA
D: TRBD1
DNA: TGTGCCAGCAGTGAAAGGGGGGACAGGGGATCCTATGGCTACACCTTC
CDR3: CASSERGDRGSYGYTF